The entry below describes one T cell receptor beta chain. The antigen it binds to is not known. No base quality values were provided; no much bigger clone lies one nucleotide off. The entry originates in a study of blood T cells in healthy people across ages (dated by TCRdb to about 2015). Looking at the study overall: In model experiments, template switching captured about one uniquely barcoded TCR beta cDNA molecule for every two T cells. Age-related changes in TCR beta repertoire diversity were measured in the study by deep sequencing normalized with unique cDNA molecular identifiers. The donors were split into four age groups: young (average around 17 years), middle-aged (about 40), aged (over 55) and long-lived (approximately 80). The study analyzed two additional independent replicas of 1 million unique cDNA reads from the same blood draw for two donors, one aged 18 to 30 and one aged 80 or older.

Library preparation was by 5' RACE. Sequencer: Illumina HiSeq 2500. A second roughly 7 to 12 cycle PCR used a sample-barcoded 5' primer and a J-beta primer mix. A unique molecular identifier was introduced onto each TCR beta cDNA molecule by a template-switch 5' adaptor carrying 12 random nucleotides. At least 3 million CDR3-containing paired-end reads were obtained from each sample. First-strand cDNA synthesis was performed from all RNA using the Mint cDNA synthesis kit, with priming by a TRBC-specific oligonucleotide. Following uracil-DNA glycosylase treatment, all cDNA underwent a first 18-cycle PCR with the universal primers M1SS and BC2_uni_R. In the source study's methods: Normalization of each sample was performed by random selection of 1 million high-quality reads, each carrying a distinct molecular identifier. Reads sharing molecular identifiers were discarded rather than binned into consensus sequences. MiTCR, with a Q25 quality threshold and the strictest error-elimination algorithm, was used for CDR3 identification, clonotype clustering and error correction. Lower-bound total TCR beta diversity was estimated with a nonparametric unseen species model using Euler transformation. Starting from the raw public reads, TCRdb applied fastp trimming at Q25, assembled clones with MiXCR and retained in-frame beta chains. Each entry is one CDR3 protein sequence, shown with its most common DNA and genes. The V and J calls and clone size come from TCRdb's table, not from the authors' own analysis. The sample includes some 930,000 distinct CDR3 sequences, with about 27% observed a single time. Of the sample, roughly 10% falls within the top ten clones.

Systemically healthy Caucasian individuals from Russia, around 38 in total and aged about 6 to 95 years, were included as donors. Ten milliliters of peripheral blood were drawn from each donor into EDTA-treated Vacutainer tubes. Ficoll-Paque density-gradient centrifugation was used to isolate PBMCs, with at least 7 million obtained per sample. Total RNA, at least 5.5 micrograms per sample, was extracted from PBMCs with Trizol reagent. The percentages of naive CD45RAhigh/CD27high T cells were determined by flow cytometry on a PBMC aliquot from every donor. As encoded in the germline V gene, CDR1 is SGHTA while CDR2 is FQGNSA. The CDR3 starts with the cysteine, ends with the phenylalanine, and has 14 residues. Here the CDR3 DNA is all that survives: 42 bases in frame from base 1. Clipping removes 7 bases from V and 2 bases from J, with 4 as the unmatched junction base count. Overall study outcomes, separate from this receptor: Estimates of total diversity based on one million sequenced T cells were considered lower bounds and underestimates. Compared with the aged group, the long-lived group had more naive CD4+ T cells, fewer expanded clones and increased TCR diversity, suggesting age selection. Observed TCR beta diversity correlated strongly with the percentage of naive T cells measured by flow cytometry. Observed TCR beta diversity per million T cells fell roughly linearly with age, and a significant reduction was already apparent by age around 39. Because donor CMV infection status was unknown, age-related changes in expanded clonotypes were potentially confounded. Because profiling used bulk unsorted PBMCs, naive and antigen-experienced compartments could not be compared conclusively.

This sample also belongs to another study, concerning T cells of mothers and their children. The second investigation adds: The donors were nine systemically healthy Caucasian individuals, made up of three mothers and their six children. cDNA synthesis used all of the extracted RNA, with about 1.5 ug of RNA in each 15 ul reaction. Sample barcodes and 2-4 random nucleotides were added via the M1S primer in the second PCR. Each mother yielded over 9.5 million TCR beta CDR3 reads and each child 2.5 million to 3.5 million reads. Thymic selection shapes the output of TCR recombination in a similar way in related and unrelated pairs, and inherited differences have a minor effect. Normalized repertoire overlap was always slightly but never significantly higher in related than unrelated mother-child pairs. No persistent microchimeric T cell clones were detected, at a sensitivity of approximately 100 clones per million clonotypes. Deep NGS was used in the study to compare the TCR beta repertoires of mothers and children and to look for features that separate related mother-child pairs from unrelated individuals. On average, the children were about 10 +/- 4 years old, while the mothers were about 40 +/- 4 years old. After adapter ligation was performed with NEBNext reagents, the libraries were sequenced on an Illumina HiSeq 2000 with 100+100 nt paired-end reads. To prevent cross-contamination, the mother and child libraries were prepared a month apart and were sequenced in separate runs. Between about 500,000 and 2,300,000 distinct TCR beta clonotypes were identified per donor. Naive TCR beta clonotypes were estimated from low-frequency clonotypes matched to each donor's FACS-determined naive share, without sorting.

The chain uses TRBV7-2 and TRBJ1-2, with 10 central nucleotides matching TRBD1. The clonotype was recovered from a woman in her forties in good health. Specimen: blood. The CDR3 here reads CASTRDRGNYGYTF. The nucleotide sequence reads as follows: TGTGCCAGCACCCGGGACAGGGGAAACTATGGCTACACCTTC.